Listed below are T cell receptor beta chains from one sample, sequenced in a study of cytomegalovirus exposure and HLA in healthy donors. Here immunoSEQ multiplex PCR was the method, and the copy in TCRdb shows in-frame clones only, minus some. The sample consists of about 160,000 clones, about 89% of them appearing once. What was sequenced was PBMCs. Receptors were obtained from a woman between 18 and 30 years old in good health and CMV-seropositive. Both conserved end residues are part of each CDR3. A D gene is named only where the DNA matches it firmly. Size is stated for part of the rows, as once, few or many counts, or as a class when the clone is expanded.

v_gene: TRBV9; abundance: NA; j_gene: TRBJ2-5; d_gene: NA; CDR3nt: TGTGCCAGCAGCGTAGGAGGAGGGGGCAGCGAGACCCAGTACTTC; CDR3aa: CASSVGGGGSETQYF
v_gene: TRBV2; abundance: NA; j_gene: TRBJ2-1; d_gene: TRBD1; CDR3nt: TGTGCCAGCCAGGACAGGGACTACAATGAGCAGTTCTTC; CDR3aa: CASQDRDYNEQFF
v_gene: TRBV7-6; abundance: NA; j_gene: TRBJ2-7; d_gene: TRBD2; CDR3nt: TGTGCCAGCAGCTTAGGGCTAGCGGGAGCCTACGAGCAGTACTTC; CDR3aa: CASSLGLAGAYEQYF
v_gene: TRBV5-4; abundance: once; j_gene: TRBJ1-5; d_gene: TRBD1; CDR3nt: TGTGCCAGCAGCTACCGGGACAGAGAGAGTGTTAGCAATCAGCCCCAGCATTTT; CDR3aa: CASSYRDRESVSNQPQHF
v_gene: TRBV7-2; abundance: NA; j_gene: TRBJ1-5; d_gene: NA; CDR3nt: TGTGCCAGCAGCCCCCGGGGTGGTCAGCCCCAGCATTTT; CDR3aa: CASSPRGGQPQHF
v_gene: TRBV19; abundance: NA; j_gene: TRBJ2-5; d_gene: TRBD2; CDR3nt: TGTGCCAGTAGCTTGCGGGGGGGCCGAGAGACCCAGTACTTC; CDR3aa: CASSLRGGRETQYF
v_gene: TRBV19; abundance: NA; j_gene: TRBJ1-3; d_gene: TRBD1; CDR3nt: TGTGCCAGTAGTATCCTCGACAGGGGCTCTGGAAACACCATATATTTT; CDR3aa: CASSILDRGSGNTIYF
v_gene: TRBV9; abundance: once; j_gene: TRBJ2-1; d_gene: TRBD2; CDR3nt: TGTGCCAGCAGCGTAGAACTAGCGGGAGAACGGCAGTTCTTC; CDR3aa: CASSVELAGERQFF
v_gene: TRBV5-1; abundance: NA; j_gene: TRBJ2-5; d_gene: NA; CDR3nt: TGCGCCAGCAGCTCTAGACAGAAAGAGACCCAGTACTTC; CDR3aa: CASSSRQKETQYF
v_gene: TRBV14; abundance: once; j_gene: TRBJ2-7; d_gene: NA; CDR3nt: TGTGCCAGCAGCCAGGAGACCTTGGGTTCCTACGAGCAGTACTTC; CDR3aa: CASSQETLGSYEQYF
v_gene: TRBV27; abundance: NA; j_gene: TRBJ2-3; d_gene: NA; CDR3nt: TGTGCCAGCAGTTTAATGGGCAGTAACACAGATACGCAGTATTTT; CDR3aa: CASSLMGSNTDTQYF
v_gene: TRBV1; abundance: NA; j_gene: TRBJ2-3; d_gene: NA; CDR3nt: TGCACCAGCAGCCAAGATGCGCTGTCTGGCACAGATACGCAGTATTTT; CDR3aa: CTSSQDALSGTDTQYF
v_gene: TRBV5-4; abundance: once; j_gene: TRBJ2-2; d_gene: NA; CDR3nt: TGTGCCAGCAGCTCGTCAGGGGATTCCCGTGACACCGGGGAGCTGTTTTTT; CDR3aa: CASSSSGDSRDTGELFF
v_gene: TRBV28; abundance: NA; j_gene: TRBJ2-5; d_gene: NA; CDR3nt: TGTGCCAGCAGACCCGGGACTGGTAGAGAGACCCAGTACTTC; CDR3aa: CASRPGTGRETQYF
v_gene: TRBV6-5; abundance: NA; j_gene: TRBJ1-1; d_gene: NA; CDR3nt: TGTGCCAGCAGTACGGGATTTGAAGCTTTCTTT; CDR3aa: CASSTGFEAFF
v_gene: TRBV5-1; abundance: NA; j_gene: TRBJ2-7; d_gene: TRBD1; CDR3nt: TGCGCCAGCAGCTTGACTCGGACAGGGCCCTACGAGCAGTACTTC; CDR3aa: CASSLTRTGPYEQYF
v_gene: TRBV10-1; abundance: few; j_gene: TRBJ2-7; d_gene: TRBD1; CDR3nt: TGCGCCAGCAGCGACGGGACAGGGCAGTACTTC; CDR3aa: CASSDGTGQYF
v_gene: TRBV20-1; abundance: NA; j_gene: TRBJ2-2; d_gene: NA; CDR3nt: TGCTCCCCAGCCGGGGAGCTGTTTTTT; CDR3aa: CSPAGELFF
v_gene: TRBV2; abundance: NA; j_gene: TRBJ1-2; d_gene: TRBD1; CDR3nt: TGTGCCTCCTGGACAGGGGGCCTTAGTAACTATGGCTACACCTTC; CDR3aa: CASWTGGLSNYGYTF
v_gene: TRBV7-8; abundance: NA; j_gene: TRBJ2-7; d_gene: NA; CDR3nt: TGTGCCAGCAGCGTCCAGACGCAGACAGCCTATCCCTACGAGCAGTACTTC; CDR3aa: CASSVQTQTAYPYEQYF
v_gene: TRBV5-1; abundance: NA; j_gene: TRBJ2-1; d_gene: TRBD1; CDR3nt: TGCGCCAGCCAAGCCGGGACAGGGCGGAATGAGCAGTTCTTC; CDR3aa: CASQAGTGRNEQFF
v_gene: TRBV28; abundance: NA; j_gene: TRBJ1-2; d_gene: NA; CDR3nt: TGTGCCAGCAGGCCGATCTTAGCTAACTATGGCTACACCTTC; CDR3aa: CASRPILANYGYTF
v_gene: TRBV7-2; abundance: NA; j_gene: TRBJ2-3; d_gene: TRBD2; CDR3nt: TGTGCCAGCAGCTCGACTAGCGGGATTAGCACAGATACGCAGTATTTT; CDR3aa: CASSSTSGISTDTQYF
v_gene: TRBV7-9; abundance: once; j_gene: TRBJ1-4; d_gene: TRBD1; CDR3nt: TGTGCCAGCTCTTGGACAGGGGTTAATGAAAAACTGTTTTTT; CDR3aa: CASSWTGVNEKLFF
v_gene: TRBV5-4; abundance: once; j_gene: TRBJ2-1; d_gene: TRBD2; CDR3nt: TGTGCCAGCAGCTGGGGGGGGACTGGCTACAATGAGCAGTTCTTC; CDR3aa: CASSWGGTGYNEQFF
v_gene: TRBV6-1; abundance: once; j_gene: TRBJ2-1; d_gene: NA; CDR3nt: TGTGCCAGCAGTGAACCCCCAGAACCCGATGAGCAGTTCTTC; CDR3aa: CASSEPPEPDEQFF
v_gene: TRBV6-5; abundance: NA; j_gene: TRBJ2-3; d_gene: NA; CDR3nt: TGTGCCAGCAGTTACCGCGGGACAGATACGCAGTATTTT; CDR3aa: CASSYRGTDTQYF
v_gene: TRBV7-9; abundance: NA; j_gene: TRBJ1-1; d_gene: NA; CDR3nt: TGTGCCAGCAGCTTAGAACAGAACACTGAAGCTTTCTTT; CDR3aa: CASSLEQNTEAFF
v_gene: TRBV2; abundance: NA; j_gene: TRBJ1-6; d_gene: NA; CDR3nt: TGTGCCAGCAGTGAATGGGGCGACAGCAGCTCCTATAATTCACCCCTCCACTTT; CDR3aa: CASSEWGDSSSYNSPLHF
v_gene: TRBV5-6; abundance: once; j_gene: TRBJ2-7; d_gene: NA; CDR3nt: TGTGCCAGCAGCTTGATCATCAGGGCAGCCTCCTACGAGCAGTACTTC; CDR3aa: CASSLIIRAASYEQYF
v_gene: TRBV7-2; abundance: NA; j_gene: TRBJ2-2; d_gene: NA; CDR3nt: TGTGCCAGCAGCCTGAAACTAACGCTAGGCGGGGAGCTGTTTTTT; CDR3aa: CASSLKLTLGGELFF
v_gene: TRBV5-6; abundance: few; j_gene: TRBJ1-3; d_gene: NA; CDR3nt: TGTGCCAGCAGCCCAAACGGACAGAGGGGAAACACCATATATTTT; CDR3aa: CASSPNGQRGNTIYF
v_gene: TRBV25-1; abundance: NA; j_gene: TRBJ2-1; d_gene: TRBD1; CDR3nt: TGTGCCAGCAGTGGGGGACAGGGAACCCACAATGAGCAGTTCTTC; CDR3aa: CASSGGQGTHNEQFF
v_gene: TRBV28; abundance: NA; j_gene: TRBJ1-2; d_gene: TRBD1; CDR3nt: TGTGCCAGCAGGATCCAGGGGGCGGCTAACTATGGCTACACCTTC; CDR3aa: CASRIQGAANYGYTF
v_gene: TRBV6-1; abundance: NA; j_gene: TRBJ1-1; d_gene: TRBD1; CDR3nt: TGTGCCAGCAGTGCCACCAGACAGGGTATAGCGGCTTTCTTT; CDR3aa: CASSATRQGIAAFF
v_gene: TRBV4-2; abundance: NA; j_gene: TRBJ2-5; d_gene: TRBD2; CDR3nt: TGTGCCAGCAGCCAAGAACTAGCGGGGCCCATAGGGACCCAGTACTTC; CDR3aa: CASSQELAGPIGTQYF
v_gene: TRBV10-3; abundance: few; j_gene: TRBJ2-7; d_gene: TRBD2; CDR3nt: TGTGCCATCAGTGCCCCTAGCGGGGGGACCTACGAGCAGTACTTC; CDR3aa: CAISAPSGGTYEQYF
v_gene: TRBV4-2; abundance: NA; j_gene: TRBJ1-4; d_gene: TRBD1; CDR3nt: TGTGCCAGCAGTCTGACAGGGGGAGGAACTAATGAAAAACTGTTTTTT; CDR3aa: CASSLTGGGTNEKLFF
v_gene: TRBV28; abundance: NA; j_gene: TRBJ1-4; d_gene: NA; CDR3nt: TGTGCCAGCAGTTTACCGGGTTTCTCTAGGAGGGGAGTAGGGGAAAAACTGTTTTTT; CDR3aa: CASSLPGFSRRGVGEKLFF
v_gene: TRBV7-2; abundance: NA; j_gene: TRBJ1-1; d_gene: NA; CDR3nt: TGTGCCAGCAGCCCACAGGGTAAAGTGGAAGCTTTCTTT; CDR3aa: CASSPQGKVEAFF
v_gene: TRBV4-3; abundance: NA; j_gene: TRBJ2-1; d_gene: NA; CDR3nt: TGCGCCAGCAGCCAAGATCGCGATTACAATGAGCAGTTCTTC; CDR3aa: CASSQDRDYNEQFF
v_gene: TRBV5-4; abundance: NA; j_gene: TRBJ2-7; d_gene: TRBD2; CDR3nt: TGTGCCAGCAGCATTGCGGGAGCCCCCTACGAGCAGTACTTC; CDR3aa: CASSIAGAPYEQYF
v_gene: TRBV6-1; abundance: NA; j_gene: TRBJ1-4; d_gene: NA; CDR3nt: TGTGCCAGCAGTGAAAGTGTCGGGGGGTTTAATGAAAAACTGTTTTTT; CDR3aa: CASSESVGGFNEKLFF
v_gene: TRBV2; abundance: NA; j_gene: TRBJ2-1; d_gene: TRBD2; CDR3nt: TGTGCCAGCAGTGAAGAGGTACTAGCGGGGGGGCAATCGCAGTTCTTC; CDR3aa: CASSEEVLAGGQSQFF
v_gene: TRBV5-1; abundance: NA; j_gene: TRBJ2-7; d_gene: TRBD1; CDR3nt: TGCGCCAGCAGCATAACAGGGGCCTACGAGCAGTACTTC; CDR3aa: CASSITGAYEQYF
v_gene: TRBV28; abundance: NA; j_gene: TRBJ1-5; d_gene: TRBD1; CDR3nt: TGTGCCAGCAGGTTTGTGACAGGGGAGAATCAGCCCCAGCATTTT; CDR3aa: CASRFVTGENQPQHF
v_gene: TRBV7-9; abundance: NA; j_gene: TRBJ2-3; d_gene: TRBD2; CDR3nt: TGTGCCAGCAGCCCGGGGGGAGCGGGGGACCGCACAGATACGCAGTATTTT; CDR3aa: CASSPGGAGDRTDTQYF
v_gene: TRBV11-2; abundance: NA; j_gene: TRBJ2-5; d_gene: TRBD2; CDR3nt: TGTGCCAGCAGCACCTCCGGGACTAGCGGGGGGGCCCGCCAAGAGACCCAGTACTTC; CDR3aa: CASSTSGTSGGARQETQYF
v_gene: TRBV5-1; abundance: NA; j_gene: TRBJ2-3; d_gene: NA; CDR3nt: TGCGCCAGCAGCCGGAACCAGCGAGATACGCAGTATTTT; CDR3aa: CASSRNQRDTQYF
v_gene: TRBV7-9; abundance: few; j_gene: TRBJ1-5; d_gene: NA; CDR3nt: TGTGCCAGCAGCTTAGCGGGAGTCGGCCAGCCCCAGCATTTT; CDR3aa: CASSLAGVGQPQHF